The next 14 T cell receptor beta chains were all read from a single sample in a study of early T cells in non-severe SARS-CoV-2 infection. MiXCR, run by TCRdb on the 5' RACE reads, gives a single entry per CDR3 protein. This table has approximately 77,000 distinct CDR3 sequences, 10% to 15% appearing once. This specimen was whole blood, taken at baseline. The receptors were sampled from an adult who was a healthcare worker with PCR-confirmed SARS-CoV-2 infection or an uninfected control (not recorded which). The donor label of this sample is uncertain.

This chain joins TRBV4-1 and TRBJ2-7; 10 bases map to TRBD2. Trimming removed 0 bases from V and 7 bases from J; junction bases left unmatched: 12. The CDR3 contains 17 residues. Germline CDR1 is MGHRA and CDR2 is YSYEKL. The CDR3: CASSQEGPKRGGLEQYF. CDR3 nucleotides: TGCGCCAGCAGCCAAGAGGGCCCAAAGCGGGGGGGCTTGGAGCAGTACTTC.

This clonotype showed up just a few times. This chain links TRBV3-1 with TRBJ2-5; TRBD1 matches at 7 bases. This CDR3 is 14 amino acids long. From germline, CDR1 is LGHDT and CDR2 YNNKEL (reference sequence). V trimming: 1 base; J trimming: 2 bases; junction bases outside the gene matches: 1. The CDR3 spells CASSQGDSQETQYF. The CDR3 DNA sequence: TGTGCCAGCAGCCAAGGGGACAGTCAAGAGACCCAGTACTTC.

This clonotype was counted a few times. The J gene is TRBJ2-3, the V gene TRBV2, with D unclear. CDR3 size: 13 residues. Per the germline V gene, CDR1 is SNHLY and CDR2 is FYNNEI. The V end lost 2 bases, the J end lost 1 base, and 4 bases lay between the germline ends. Here the CDR3 reads CASSESGTDTQYF. CDR3 nucleotide sequence: TGTGCCAGCAGTGAATCGGGCACAGATACGCAGTATTTT.

This clonotype has more than one count but fewer than ten. This chain links TRBV7-6 with TRBJ2-3; D is unclear. Germline V gives CDR1 SGHVS, CDR2 FNYEAQ. This CDR3 is 13 amino acids long. Trimming shortened V by 4 bases and J by 3 bases, and 8 bases separated the two germline ends. DNA for the CDR3: TGTGCCAGCAGCTCACTAATTACAGATACGCAGTATTTT. Residues: CASSSLITDTQYF.

This clonotype was counted between two and nine times. The chain links TRBV5-1 to TRBJ2-3; 7 bases match TRBD1. The CDR3 is 13 residues long. Germline V lookup: CDR1 SGHRS, CDR2 YFSETQ. With 6 bases clipped from V and 3 bases from J, the junction kept 4 bases outside the gene matches. CDR3 region: CASTLQGTDTQYF. The CDR3 DNA reads as TGCGCCAGCACCCTACAGGGGACAGATACGCAGTATTTT.

This clonotype has a handful of counts. The chain couples TRBV29-1 to TRBJ1-1; tentative D call: TRBD1 (5 bases). Per the germline V gene, CDR1 is SQVTM and CDR2 is ANQGSEA. The CDR3 covers 14 residues. The V and J ends lost 0 bases and 3 bases respectively, with 11 bases between them. The CDR3 here is CSVEDWRGDTEAFF. The DNA of the CDR3 is TGCAGCGTTGAAGACTGGCGGGGGGACACTGAAGCTTTCTTT. Based on the CDR3 plus reference TRBV29-1 and TRBJ1-1, the full variable domain is SAVISQKPSRDICQRGTSLTIQCQVDSQVTMMFWYRQQPGQSLTLIATANQGSEATYESGFVIDKFPISRPNLTFSTLTVSNMSPEDSSIYLCSVEDWRGDTEAFFGQGTRLTVV.

The CDR3 protein is CASSYSGGTSTDTQYF. The DNA for the CDR3 is TGTGCCAGCAGTTACTCTGGGGGGACTAGCACAGATACGCAGTATTTT. V usage is TRBV6-5 and J usage is TRBJ2-3; D possibly corresponds to TRBD2 (6 bases). Per germline, CDR1 MNHEY and CDR2 SVGAGI. This CDR3 region has 16 residues. Trimming pared 0 bases from V and 0 bases from J, leaving 10 bases between.

This clonotype was observed a few times. The chain uses TRBV9 and TRBJ1-5; no clear D gene. Germline values: CDR1 SGDLS, CDR2 YYNGEE. This CDR3 is 16 amino acids long. The V and J ends lost 4 bases and 0 bases respectively, with 14 bases between them. The CDR3 DNA is TGTGCCAGCAGCTCAACGTCAGATTATAGCAATCAGCCCCAGCATTTT. It specifies CASSSTSDYSNQPQHF. The entire variable domain, with the rest obtained from reference TRBV9 and TRBJ1-5, is as follows: DSGVTQTPKHLITATGQRVTLRCSPRSGDLSVYWYQQSLDQGLQFLIQYYNGEERAKGNILERFSAQQFPDLHSELNLSSLELGDSALYFCASSSTSDYSNQPQHFGDGTRLSIL.

This clonotype was seen more than once but under ten times. The chain recombines TRBV6-6 with TRBJ2-7; D is possibly TRBD1 (6 bases). The CDR3 is 12 amino acids. V was clipped by 6 bases and J by 0 bases, with 6 bases between them. Germline lookup yields CDR1 MNHNY and CDR2 SVGAGI (reference sequence). The CDR3: CASSRGSYEQYF. DNA of the CDR3: TGTGCCAGCAGCAGGGGCTCCTACGAGCAGTACTTC.

The genes are TRBV10-1 and TRBJ2-4; 8 bases map to TRBD2. CDR1 and CDR2 (germline): WNHNN, SYGVQD (reference sequence). The trim removed 6 bases at V and 5 bases at J, leaving 15 bases unmatched. This CDR3 region has 17 residues. CDR3 nucleotide sequence: TGCGCCAGCAGCCCAACCCCAGCGGGGGACCGAGAAAACATTCAGTACTTC. Translation: CASSPTPAGDRENIQYF.

Ten or more counts support this clonotype. This chain connects TRBV9 to TRBJ2-3; 7 bases match TRBD2. In germline, CDR1 is SGDLS, CDR2 YYNGEE. Trimming took 5 bases from V and 8 from J; bases not matched to a gene: 8. There are 13 residues in the CDR3. DNA for the CDR3: TGTGCCAGCAGGCAGCGGGATGGGGGTACGCAGTATTTT. Encoded protein: CASRQRDGGTQYF.

V usage is TRBV20-1 and J usage is TRBJ2-1, with D possibly TRBD1 on 7 matching bases. CDR3 length equals 15 residues. CDR1 DFQATT and CDR2 SNEGSKA come from the germline V gene (reference sequence). V lost 7 bases, J lost 7 bases, and 23 bases lay in between. CDR3 bases: TGCAGTGGGAATCGCCCAGGGGGGCCTGGTAATGAGCAGTTCTTC. Its protein product is CSGNRPGGPGNEQFF.

The genes are TRBV25-1 and TRBJ1-6; D not certain. The germline V gene has CDR1 MGHDK and CDR2 SYGVNS. The CDR3 runs to 14 residues. Trimming left V 2 bases short and J 7 bases short, with 9 bases between. The CDR3 region has the DNA TGTGCCAGCAGTGAAGGGTCCGGGAATTCACCCCTCCACTTT. It specifies CASSEGSGNSPLHF.

This clonotype was seen only a few times. This chain uses TRBV6-2 or TRBV6-3 with TRBJ1-3; 7 bases fit TRBD1. V lost 6 bases and J lost 4; bases outside the gene matches: 6. Germline CDR1 is MNHEY and CDR2 is SVGEGT. This CDR3 is built from 14 residues. The CDR3 DNA reads TGTGCCAGCAGAAATCCGGACAGGGGAAACACCATATATTTT. It is translated as CASRNPDRGNTIYF.